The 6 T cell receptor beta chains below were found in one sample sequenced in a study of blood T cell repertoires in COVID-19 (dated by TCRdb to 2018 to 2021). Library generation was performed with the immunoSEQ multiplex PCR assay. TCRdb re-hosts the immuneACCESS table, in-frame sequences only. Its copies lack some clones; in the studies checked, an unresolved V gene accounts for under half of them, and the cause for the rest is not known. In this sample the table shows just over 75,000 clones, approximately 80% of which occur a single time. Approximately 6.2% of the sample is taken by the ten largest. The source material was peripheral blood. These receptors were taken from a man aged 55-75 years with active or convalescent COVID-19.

CDR3 coding DNA: TGTGCCAGCAGCCCCGGGGACAGGAGCTACGAGCAGTACTTC. This encodes CASSPGDRSYEQYF. V gene TRBV28 combines with J gene TRBJ2-7; 8 bases align to TRBD1. This CDR3 is 14 amino acids long. Germline V CDR1 and CDR2: MDHEN, SYDVKM. V trimming: 6 bases; J trimming: 3 bases; junction bases outside the gene matches: 7.

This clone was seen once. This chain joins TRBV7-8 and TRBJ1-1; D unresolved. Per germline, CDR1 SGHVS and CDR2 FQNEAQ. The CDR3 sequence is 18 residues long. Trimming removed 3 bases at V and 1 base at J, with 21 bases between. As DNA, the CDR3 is TGTGCCAGCAGCTTTCCGGGTTGGGTCGGTGGGAGGAACACTGAAGCTTTCTTT. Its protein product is CASSFPGWVGGRNTEAFF.

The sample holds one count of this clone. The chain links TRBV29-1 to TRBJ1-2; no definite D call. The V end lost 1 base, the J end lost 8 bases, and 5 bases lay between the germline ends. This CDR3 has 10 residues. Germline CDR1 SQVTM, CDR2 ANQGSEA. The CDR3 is CSVEVRGYTF. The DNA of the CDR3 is TGCAGCGTTGAAGTACGGGGCTACACCTTC.

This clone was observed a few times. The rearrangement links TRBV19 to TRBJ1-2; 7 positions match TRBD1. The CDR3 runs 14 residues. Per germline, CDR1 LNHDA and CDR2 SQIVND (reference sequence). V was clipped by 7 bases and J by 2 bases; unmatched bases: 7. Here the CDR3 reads CASKTTGTNYGYTF. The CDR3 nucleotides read TGTGCCAGTAAAACGACAGGGACCAACTATGGCTACACCTTC.

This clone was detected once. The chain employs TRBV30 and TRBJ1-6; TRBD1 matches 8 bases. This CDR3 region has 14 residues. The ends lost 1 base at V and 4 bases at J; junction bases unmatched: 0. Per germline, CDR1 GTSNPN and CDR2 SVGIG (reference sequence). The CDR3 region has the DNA TGTGCCTGGAGTGGGACAGGGTATAATTCACCCCTCCACTTT. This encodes CAWSGTGYNSPLHF.

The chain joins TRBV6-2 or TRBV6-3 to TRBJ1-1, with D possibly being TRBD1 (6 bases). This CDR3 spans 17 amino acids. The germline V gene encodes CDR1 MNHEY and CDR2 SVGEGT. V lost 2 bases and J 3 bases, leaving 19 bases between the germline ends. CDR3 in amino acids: CASSYTPGSGGHTEAFF. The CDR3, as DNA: TGTGCCAGCAGTTACACGCCAGGTTCGGGGGGCCACACTGAAGCTTTCTTT.